This entry is about one T cell receptor beta chain. Antigen unknown. With a much larger clone just one base away, this may be a read error. Primers used in a second PCR of roughly 7 to 12 cycles were a sample-barcoded 5' primer and a J-beta primer mix. Using its own MiXCR run on the 5' RACE reads, TCRdb lists one record per CDR3 protein. Of 500,000 to 700,000 distinct CDR3 sequences in the sample, approximately 30% are singletons; the top ten hold 15% to 19%. Russia was home to the donors, healthy Caucasian individuals aged about 6 to 90. Drawing of peripheral blood yielded about 10 milliliters from each donor. Per the germline V gene, CDR1 is SGDLS and CDR2 is YYNGEE. CDR3 length equals 15 residues. This sample is part of a study of blood T cells in healthy people across ages. Overall study: The template switching approach captured approximately one barcoded beta molecule for every two T cells.

Regarding the study as a whole: Measured against age, TCR beta diversity per million T cells decreased in a roughly linear manner.

V is TRBV9 and J is TRBJ1-2, with D unresolved. This TCR came from a woman aged 80 or older in good health. Sequencing was done on a sample of blood. The CDR3 sequence is CASSPSGRTSYGHTF. CDR3 bases: TGTGCCAGCAGCCCCTCCGGCAGAACCAGCTATGGCCACACCTTC.